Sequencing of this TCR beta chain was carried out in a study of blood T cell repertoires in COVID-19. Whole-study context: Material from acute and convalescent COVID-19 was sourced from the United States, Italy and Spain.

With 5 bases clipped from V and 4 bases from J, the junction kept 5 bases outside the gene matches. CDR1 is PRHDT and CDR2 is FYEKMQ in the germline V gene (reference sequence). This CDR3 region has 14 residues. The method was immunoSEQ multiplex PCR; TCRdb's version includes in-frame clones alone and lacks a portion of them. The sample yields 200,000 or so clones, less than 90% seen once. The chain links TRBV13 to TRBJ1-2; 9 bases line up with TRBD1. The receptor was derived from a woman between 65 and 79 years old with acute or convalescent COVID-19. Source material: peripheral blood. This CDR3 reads CASSPETGGYGYTF. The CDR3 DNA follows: TGTGCCAGCAGCCCCGAGACAGGGGGCTATGGCTACACCTTC.